The clone carrying this TCR beta chain has just a few counts. In the authors' workflow: Reference gene primers were amplified, and this amplification served to estimate nucleated cell counts. The data were produced by immunoSEQ multiplex PCR, yet TCRdb's version contains in-frame clones alone and is incomplete. V, J and clone size derive from that table, while D and trimming were established from the DNA sequence. The sample contains roughly 250,000 clones, under 85% of which appear only once. The sample originates from a study of blood T cell repertoires in COVID-19. Study information: Sites across the United States, Italy and Spain contributed samples from acute and convalescent COVID-19. From T cells, B-cell-depleted T cells, or PBMCs came the material, which was cDNA or gDNA.

Losses at the gene ends were 5 bases for V and 7 bases for J; bases not matched to a gene: 9. Germline CDR1 is SGHVS and CDR2 is FNYEAQ. The CDR3 runs to 15 residues. Patients from Seattle were sampled longitudinally, starting during active infection. Sequencing input: peripheral blood. The TCR originated in a human donor with COVID-19, enrolled during active disease. The donor label of this sample is uncertain. The V and J genes are TRBV7-6 and TRBJ1-4; 8 bases are shared with TRBD1. DNA of the CDR3: TGTGCCAGCAGCCCAGCGGGTACAGGGGGTGAAAAACTGTTTTTT. The encoded protein is CASSPAGTGGEKLFF.